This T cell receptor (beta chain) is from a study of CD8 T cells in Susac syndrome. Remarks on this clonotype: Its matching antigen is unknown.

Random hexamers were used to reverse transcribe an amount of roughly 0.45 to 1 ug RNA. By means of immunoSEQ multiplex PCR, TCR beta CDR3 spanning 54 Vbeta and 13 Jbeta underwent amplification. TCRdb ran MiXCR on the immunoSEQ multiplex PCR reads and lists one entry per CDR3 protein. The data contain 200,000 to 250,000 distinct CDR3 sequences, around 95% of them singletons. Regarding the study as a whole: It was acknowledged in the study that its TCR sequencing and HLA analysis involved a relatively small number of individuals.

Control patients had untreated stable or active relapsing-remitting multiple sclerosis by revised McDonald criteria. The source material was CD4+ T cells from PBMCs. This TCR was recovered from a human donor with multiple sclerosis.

The CDR3 loop reads CASSQGAVSPLHF. The CDR3 DNA reads as TGTGCCAGCAGCCAAGGGGCGGTTTCACCCCTCCACTTT. The rearrangement joins TRBV14 to TRBJ1-6; D ambiguous. There are 13 residues in the CDR3. Trimming stripped 1 base from V and 9 bases from J, with 7 bases between. The germline gives CDR1 SGHDN, CDR2 FVKESK.